This passage covers 5 T cell receptor beta chains from one sample sequenced in a study of T cell clonotyping in hematopoietic cell transplantation. The table came from immunoSEQ multiplex PCR; TCRdb's copy has only in-frame clones and leaves some out. The data hold 7,900 or so clones, with 88% observed a single time. The sequenced sample was PBMCs, obtained 100 days after allogeneic stem cell transplant. The receptors here all came from a young adult male patient who had an allogeneic stem cell transplant from a related donor, so the T cells may come from the graft donor. Some clones in this sample may be carry-over from other donors' samples.

The chain uses TRBV11-2 and TRBJ2-2; D is perhaps TRBD1 (6 bases). Germline-derived CDR1 and CDR2 are SGHAT and FQNNGV. Trimming removed 2 bases from V and 4 bases from J, with 14 bases in between. CDR3 size: 16 residues. CDR3 region: CASSLTSGVATGELFF. CDR3 coding DNA: TGTGCCAGCAGCTTAACTTCAGGGGTTGCCACCGGGGAGCTGTTTTTT.

This chain connects TRBV7-9 to TRBJ2-2; 7 bases line up with TRBD1. Germline V gene lookup returns CDR1 SEHNR and CDR2 FQNEAQ (reference sequence). Germline trimming cut 8 bases from V and 10 bases from J; bases unmatched to any gene: 13. The CDR3 runs 14 residues. The CDR3 here is CASQGGAQSAELFF. For the CDR3, the DNA is TGTGCCAGCCAAGGGGGCGCCCAGTCTGCGGAGCTGTTTTTT.

This clone was seen a single time. The chain couples TRBV19 to TRBJ1-5, with TRBD1 as a possible D gene (5 bases). V lost 4 bases and J 7 bases, leaving 11 bases between the germline ends. Germline lookup yields CDR1 LNHDA and CDR2 SQIVND (reference sequence). This CDR3 has 13 residues. This chain's CDR3 is CASSTGNGQPQHF. CDR3 DNA: TGTGCCAGTAGTACAGGGAATGGGCAGCCCCAGCATTTT.

The chain combines TRBV5-1 with TRBJ2-5; a weak D match, TRBD1 (5 bases). The CDR3 spans 14 residues. V was shortened by 4 bases and J by 4 bases, with 14 bases between the two germline ends. Per the germline V gene, CDR1 is SGHRS and CDR2 is YFSETQ. In DNA form, the CDR3 reads TGCGCCAGCAGCCCGCGACAGCCAGGAGAGACCCAGTACTTC. Protein product: CASSPRQPGETQYF.

J is TRBJ2-3 and V is TRBV2; D tentatively fits TRBD1 or TRBD2 (5 bases each). CDR1 and CDR2 from the germline V gene are SNHLY and FYNNEI. The CDR3 covers 16 residues. V was clipped by 6 bases and J by 4 bases, with 20 bases between them. CDR3 sequence reads: CASRRWPLRDADTQYF. CDR3 bases: TGTGCCAGCAGGAGATGGCCTCTCCGGGACGCAGATACGCAGTATTTT.